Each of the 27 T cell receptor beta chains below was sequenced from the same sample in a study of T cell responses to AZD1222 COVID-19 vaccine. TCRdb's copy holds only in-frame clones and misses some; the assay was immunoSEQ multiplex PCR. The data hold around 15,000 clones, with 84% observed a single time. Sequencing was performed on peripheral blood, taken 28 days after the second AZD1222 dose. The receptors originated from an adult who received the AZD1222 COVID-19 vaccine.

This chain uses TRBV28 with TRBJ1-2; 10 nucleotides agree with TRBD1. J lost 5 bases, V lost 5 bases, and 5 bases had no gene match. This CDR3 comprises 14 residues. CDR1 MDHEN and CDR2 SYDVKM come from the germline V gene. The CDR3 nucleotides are TGTGCCAGCAGTCTCGGGACAGGGGTTTATGGCTACACCTTC. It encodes CASSLGTGVYGYTF.

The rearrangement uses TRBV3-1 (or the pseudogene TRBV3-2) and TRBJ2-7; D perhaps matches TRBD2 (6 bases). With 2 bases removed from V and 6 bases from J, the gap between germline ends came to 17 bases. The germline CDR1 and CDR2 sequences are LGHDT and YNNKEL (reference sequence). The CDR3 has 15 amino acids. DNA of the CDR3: TGTGCCAGCAGCCAAAGGGACGGGAGAGGCTCCGAGCAGTACTTC. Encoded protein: CASSQRDGRGSEQYF.

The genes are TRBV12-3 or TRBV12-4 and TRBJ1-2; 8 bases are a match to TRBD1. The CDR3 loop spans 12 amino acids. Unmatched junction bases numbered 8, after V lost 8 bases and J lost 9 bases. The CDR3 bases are TGTGCCAGCGGACAGGGAGAAGGTCGCTACACCTTC. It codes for CASGQGEGRYTF.

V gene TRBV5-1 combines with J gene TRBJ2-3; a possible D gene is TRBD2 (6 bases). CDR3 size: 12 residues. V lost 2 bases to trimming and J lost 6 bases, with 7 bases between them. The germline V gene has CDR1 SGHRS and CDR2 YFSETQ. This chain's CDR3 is CASSFGGDTQYF. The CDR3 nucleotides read TGCGCCAGCAGCTTTGGGGGGGATACGCAGTATTTT.

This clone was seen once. The CDR3 nucleotides read TGTGCCAGCAGTGGAGTCAGGGCGATCTACGAGCAGTACTTC. This sequence encodes CASSGVRAIYEQYF. The rearrangement joins TRBV2 to TRBJ2-7, with a possible D match to TRBD1 (5 bases). Trimming pared 4 bases from V and 3 bases from J, leaving 13 bases between. Germline V CDR1 and CDR2: SNHLY, FYNNEI. The CDR3 covers 14 residues.

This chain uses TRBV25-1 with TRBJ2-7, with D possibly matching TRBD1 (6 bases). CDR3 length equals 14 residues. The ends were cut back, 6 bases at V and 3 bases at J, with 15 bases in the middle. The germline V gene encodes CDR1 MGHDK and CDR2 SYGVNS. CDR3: CASSPRGHNYEQYF. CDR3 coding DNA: TGTGCCAGCAGCCCGAGGGGACACAACTACGAGCAGTACTTC.

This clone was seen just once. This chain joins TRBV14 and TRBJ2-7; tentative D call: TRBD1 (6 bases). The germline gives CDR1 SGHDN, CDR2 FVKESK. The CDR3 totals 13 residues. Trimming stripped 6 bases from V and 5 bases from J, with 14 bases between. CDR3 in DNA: TGTGCCAGCAGAGCGGCAGGGGTAGACGAGCAGTACTTC. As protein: CASRAAGVDEQYF.

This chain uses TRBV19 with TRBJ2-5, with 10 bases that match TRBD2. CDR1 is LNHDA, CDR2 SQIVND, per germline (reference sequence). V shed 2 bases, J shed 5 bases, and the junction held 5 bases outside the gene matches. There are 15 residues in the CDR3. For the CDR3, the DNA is TGTGCCAGTAGTATAAGTCCTAGCGGGAGCGAGACCCAGTACTTC. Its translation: CASSISPSGSETQYF.

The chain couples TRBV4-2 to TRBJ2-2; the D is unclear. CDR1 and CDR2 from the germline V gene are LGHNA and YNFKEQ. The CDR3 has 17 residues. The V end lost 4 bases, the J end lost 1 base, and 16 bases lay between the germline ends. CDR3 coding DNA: TGTGCCAGCAGCCCGCCCCTAGGTTACGGGAACACCGGGGAGCTGTTTTTT. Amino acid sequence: CASSPPLGYGNTGELFF.

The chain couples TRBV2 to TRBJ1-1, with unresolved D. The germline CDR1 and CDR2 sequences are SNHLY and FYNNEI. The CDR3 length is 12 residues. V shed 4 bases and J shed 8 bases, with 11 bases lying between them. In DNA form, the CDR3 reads TGTGCCAGCAGTGTAAAGGGTGGAGAAGCTTTCTTT. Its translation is CASSVKGGEAFF.

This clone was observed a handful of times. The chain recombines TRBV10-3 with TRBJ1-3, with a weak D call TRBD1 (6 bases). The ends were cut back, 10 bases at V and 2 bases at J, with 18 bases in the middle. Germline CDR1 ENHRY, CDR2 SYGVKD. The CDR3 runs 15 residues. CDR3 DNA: TGTGCCAGCCAGATAGGGGGTATGCCTGGAAACACCATATATTTT. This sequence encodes CASQIGGMPGNTIYF.

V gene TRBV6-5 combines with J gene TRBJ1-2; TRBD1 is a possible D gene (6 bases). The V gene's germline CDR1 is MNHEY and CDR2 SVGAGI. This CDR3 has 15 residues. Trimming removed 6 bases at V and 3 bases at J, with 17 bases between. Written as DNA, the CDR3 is TGTGCCAGCAGCTACCGGTCCAAGGGGGACTATGGCTACACCTTC. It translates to CASSYRSKGDYGYTF.

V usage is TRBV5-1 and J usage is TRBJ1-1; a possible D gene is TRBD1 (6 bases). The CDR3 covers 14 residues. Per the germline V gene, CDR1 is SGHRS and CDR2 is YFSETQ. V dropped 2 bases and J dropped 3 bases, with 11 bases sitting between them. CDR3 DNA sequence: TGCGCCAGCAGCTTCCAGGGGAGGGACACTGAAGCTTTCTTT. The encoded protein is CASSFQGRDTEAFF.

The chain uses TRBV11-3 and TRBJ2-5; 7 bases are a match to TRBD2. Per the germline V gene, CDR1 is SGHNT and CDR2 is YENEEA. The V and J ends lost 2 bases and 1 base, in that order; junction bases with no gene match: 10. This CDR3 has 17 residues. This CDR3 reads CASSLNSGGSVQETQYF. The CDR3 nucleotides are TGTGCCAGCAGCTTAAATTCGGGCGGGAGTGTCCAAGAGACCCAGTACTTC.

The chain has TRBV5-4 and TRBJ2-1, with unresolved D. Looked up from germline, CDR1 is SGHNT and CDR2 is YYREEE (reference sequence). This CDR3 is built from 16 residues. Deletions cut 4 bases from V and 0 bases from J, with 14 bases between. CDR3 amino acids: CASSPELRSSYNEQFF. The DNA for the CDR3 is TGTGCCAGCAGCCCCGAATTGCGGAGCTCCTACAATGAGCAGTTCTTC.

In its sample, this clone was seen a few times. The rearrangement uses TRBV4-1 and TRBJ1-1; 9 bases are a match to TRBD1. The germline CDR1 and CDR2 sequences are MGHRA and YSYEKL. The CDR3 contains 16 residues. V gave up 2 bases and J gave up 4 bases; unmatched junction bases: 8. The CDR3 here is CASSQNHRGRTTEAFF. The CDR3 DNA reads TGCGCCAGCAGCCAAAATCACAGGGGGCGGACCACTGAAGCTTTCTTT.

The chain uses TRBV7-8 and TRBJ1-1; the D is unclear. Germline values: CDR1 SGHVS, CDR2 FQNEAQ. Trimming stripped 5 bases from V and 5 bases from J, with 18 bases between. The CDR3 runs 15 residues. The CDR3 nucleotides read TGTGCCAGCAGCCATCCCCGCCTCCGAGGGACTGAAGCTTTCTTT. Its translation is CASSHPRLRGTEAFF.

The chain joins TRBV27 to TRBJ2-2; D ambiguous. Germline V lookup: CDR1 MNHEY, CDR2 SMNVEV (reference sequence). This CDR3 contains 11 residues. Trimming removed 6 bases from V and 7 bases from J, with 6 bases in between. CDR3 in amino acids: CASRRGGELFF. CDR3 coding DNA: TGTGCCAGCAGGAGAGGCGGGGAGCTGTTTTTT.

CDR3 region: CASSQGQINQPQHF. Written as DNA, the CDR3 is TGTGCCAGCAGCCAAGGGCAGATCAATCAGCCCCAGCATTTT. The V and J genes are TRBV3-1 (or the pseudogene TRBV3-2) and TRBJ1-5, with unresolved D. The CDR3 totals 14 residues. In germline, CDR1 is LGHDT, CDR2 YNNKEL (reference sequence). Trimming removed 1 base from V and 3 bases from J, with 7 bases in between.

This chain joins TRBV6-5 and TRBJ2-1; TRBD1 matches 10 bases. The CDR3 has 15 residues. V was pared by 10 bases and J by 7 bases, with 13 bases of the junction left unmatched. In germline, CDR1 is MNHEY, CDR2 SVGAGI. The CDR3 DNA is TGTGCCACCGTAGTACAGACAGGGGGCTTGAATGAGCAGTTCTTC. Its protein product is CATVVQTGGLNEQFF.

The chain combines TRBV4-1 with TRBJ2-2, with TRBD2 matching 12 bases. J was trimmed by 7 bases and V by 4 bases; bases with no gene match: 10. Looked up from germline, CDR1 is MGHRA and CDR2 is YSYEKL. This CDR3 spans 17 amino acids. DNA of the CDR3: TGCGCCAGCAGCCCCGGTCCTAGCGGGAGGGCCGGCGGGGAGCTGTTTTTT. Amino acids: CASSPGPSGRAGGELFF.

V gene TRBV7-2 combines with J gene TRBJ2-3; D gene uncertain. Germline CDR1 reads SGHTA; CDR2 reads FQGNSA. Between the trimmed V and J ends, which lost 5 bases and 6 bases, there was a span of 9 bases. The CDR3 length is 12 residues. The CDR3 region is CASSPMRDTQYF. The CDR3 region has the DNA TGTGCCAGCAGCCCAATGCGGGATACGCAGTATTTT.

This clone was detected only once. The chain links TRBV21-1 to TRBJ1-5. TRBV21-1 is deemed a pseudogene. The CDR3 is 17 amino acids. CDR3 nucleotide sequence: TGTGCCAGCAGCAAAGACAAAGGGCGGGGTAGCAATCAGCCCCAGCATTTT. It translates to CASSKDKGRGSNQPQHF.

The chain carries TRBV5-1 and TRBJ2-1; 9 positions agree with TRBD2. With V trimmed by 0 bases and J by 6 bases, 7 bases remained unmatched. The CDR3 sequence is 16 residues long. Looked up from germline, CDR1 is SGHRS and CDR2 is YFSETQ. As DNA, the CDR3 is TGCGCCAGCAGCTTGGTAGAGCGGGAGGTCGGCAATGAGCAGTTCTTC. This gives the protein CASSLVEREVGNEQFF.

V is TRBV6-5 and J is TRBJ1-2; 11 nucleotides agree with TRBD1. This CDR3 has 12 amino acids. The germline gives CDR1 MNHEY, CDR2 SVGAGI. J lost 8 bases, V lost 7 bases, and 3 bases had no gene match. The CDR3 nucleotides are TGTGCCAGCACTGGACAGGGGGCCGGCTACACCTTC. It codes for CASTGQGAGYTF.

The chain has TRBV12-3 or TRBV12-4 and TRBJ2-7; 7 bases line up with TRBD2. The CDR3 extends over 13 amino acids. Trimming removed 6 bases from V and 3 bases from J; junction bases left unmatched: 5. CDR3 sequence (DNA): TGTGCCAGCAGACCCGGGGGGAACTACGAGCAGTACTTC. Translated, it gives CASRPGGNYEQYF.

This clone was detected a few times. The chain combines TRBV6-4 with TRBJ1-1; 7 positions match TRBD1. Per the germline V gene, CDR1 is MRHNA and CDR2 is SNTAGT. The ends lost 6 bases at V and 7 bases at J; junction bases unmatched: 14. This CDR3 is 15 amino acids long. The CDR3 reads CASSPSTDRAFEAFF. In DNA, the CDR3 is TGTGCCAGCAGCCCCTCAACAGACAGGGCCTTTGAAGCTTTCTTT.